The rows below give T cell receptor beta chains drawn from one sample of a study of OX40 agonist ivuxolimab in advanced cancers. Only in-frame clones appear in the TCRdb table, and some are missing; sequencing was by immunoSEQ multiplex PCR. The table records about 20,000 clones, roughly 85% of them present only once. Specimen: CD4+ or CD8+ T cells sorted from blood, collected in a trial of the OX40 agonist ivuxolimab. All receptors derive from an adult with an advanced solid tumor such as melanoma, head and neck, liver or kidney cancer. The CDR3 runs from the conserved cysteine through the conserved F or W. Each record gives: J gene, clone size, D gene, V gene, CDR3 DNA, CDR3 protein. A D gene is named only where the DNA matches it firmly. Clone size is shown for a subset of rows, as once, few, many or a class of expanded clone.

>TRBJ1-5|.|TRBD1|TRBV7-8
TGTGCCAGCAGCCTAGGACAGGGGGCACAGCCCCAGCATTTT
CASSLGQGAQPQHF
>TRBJ1-3|.|TRBD1|TRBV14
TGTGCCAGCAGCCAAGTGAGGACAGGGGCCGGACACACCATATATTTT
CASSQVRTGAGHTIYF
>TRBJ1-2|once|.|TRBV27
TGTGCCAGCAGTTTAAGTTGGGGTGCAGCGGACTATGGCTACACCTTC
CASSLSWGAADYGYTF
>TRBJ1-1|.|.|TRBV7-2
TGTGCCAGCAGCTTATTAGGTGCGGGGACTGAAGCTTTCTTT
CASSLLGAGTEAFF
>TRBJ2-7|.|TRBD2|TRBV13
TGTGCCAGCAGCTCGAGCGGGAGCTACGAGCAGTACTTC
CASSSSGSYEQYF
>TRBJ2-1|few|.|TRBV19
TGTGCCAGTAGTTCTCGACCCGCCGACTACCGCTACAATGAGCAGTTCTTC
CASSSRPADYRYNEQFF
>TRBJ2-3|.|TRBD2|TRBV29-1
TGCAGCGTTGAAGATTCCAGCGGGATGTCCTCTAGCACAGATACGCAGTATTTT
CSVEDSSGMSSSTDTQYF
>TRBJ2-7|medium-sized|TRBD1|TRBV6-1
TGTGCCAGCAGTGAATTGGACAGGGCCTACGAGCAGTACTTC
CASSELDRAYEQYF
>TRBJ1-2|.|TRBD1|TRBV27
TGTGCCAGCAGTTTCTACGGACAGGGGTTTAACTATGGCTACACCTTC
CASSFYGQGFNYGYTF
>TRBJ2-2|.|.|TRBV7-8
TGTGCCAGCAGCTATCTCCAGGGGTCCACCGGGGAGCTGTTTTTT
CASSYLQGSTGELFF
>TRBJ2-5|.|.|TRBV30
TGTGCCTGGACGTCCGGGCAGCAAGAGACCCAGTACTTC
CAWTSGQQETQYF
>TRBJ1-6|.|TRBD1|TRBV7-9
TGTGCCAGCAGCTTAGCAGGGACAGGGGGATCACCCCTCCACTTT
CASSLAGTGGSPLHF
>TRBJ2-1|.|TRBD2|TRBV28
TGTGCCAGCAGTTTATCTACTAGCGGGACTTACAATGAGCAGTTCTTC
CASSLSTSGTYNEQFF
>TRBJ2-5|.|.|TRBV4-1
TGCGCCAGCAGCCAAGGTGAAGCAGGATCTTCCGTGGAGACCCAGTACTTC
CASSQGEAGSSVETQYF
>TRBJ1-5|.|.|TRBV7-8
TGTGCCAGCAGCCCTCGGACGGATAGCAATCAGCCCCAGCATTTT
CASSPRTDSNQPQHF
>TRBJ2-3|.|TRBD2|TRBV7-9
TGTGCCAGCAGCTCCCTTGCGGGGGGGCTGAGGGATACGCAGTATTTT
CASSSLAGGLRDTQYF
>TRBJ2-7|few|.|TRBV4-2
TGTGCCAGCAGCCCATCCCCGTCCTTAGTCCTAGGGAGCTACGAGCAGTACTTC
CASSPSPSLVLGSYEQYF
>TRBJ2-1|medium-sized|.|TRBV4-1
TGCGCCAGCAGCCAAGAATCCCTTCCCTACAATGAGCAGTTCTTC
CASSQESLPYNEQFF
>TRBJ2-1|.|.|TRBV29-1
TGCAGCGTTGAAGTGACTTACAATGAGCAGTTCTTC
CSVEVTYNEQFF
>TRBJ2-2|once|.|TRBV4-1
TGCGCCAGCAGCCAAGACTCCGTTCGCGGGGAGCTGTTTTTT
CASSQDSVRGELFF
>TRBJ2-3|.|.|TRBV11-2
TGTGCCAGCAGCTTGGAGAACTACCTCACAGATACGCAGTATTTT
CASSLENYLTDTQYF
>TRBJ2-5|medium-sized|.|TRBV5-6
TGTGCCAGCAGCCGTGGGGAGACCCAGTACTTC
CASSRGETQYF
>TRBJ2-4|.|.|TRBV4-1
TGCGCCAGCAGCCGGGAGGGGGACATTCAGTACTTC
CASSREGDIQYF
>TRBJ2-2|.|.|TRBV15
TGTGCCACCAGCAAAGAATCAAGCGAGACCGGGGAGCTGTTTTTT
CATSKESSETGELFF
>TRBJ1-1|.|.|TRBV5-1
TGCGCCAGCAGCTCCTTGACGGGGGGCACTGAAGCTTTCTTT
CASSSLTGGTEAFF
>TRBJ1-3|.|.|TRBV9
TGTGCCAGCAGCGTAGGAAGGGCAGGGGGAAACACCATATATTTT
CASSVGRAGGNTIYF
>TRBJ2-7|.|.|TRBV7-2
TGTGCCAGCAGCTTCGACCCAGGGTGGGAGCAGTACTTC
CASSFDPGWEQYF
>TRBJ1-6|.|.|TRBV27
TGTGCCAGCAGTTTAGGGGGACCCGATCGTTCACCCCTCCACTTT
CASSLGGPDRSPLHF
>TRBJ2-7|.|TRBD2|TRBV5-4
TGTGCTACTAGGACTAGCGAAAGTCACGAGCAGTACTTC
CATRTSESHEQYF
>TRBJ2-1|.|TRBD2|TRBV19
TGTGCCAGTAGTAGGGGACTAGCGGGAGCAAATGAGCAGTTCTTC
CASSRGLAGANEQFF
>TRBJ1-4|.|.|TRBV5-1
TGCGCCAGCAGCTTGGGGTTTGGGGTTAATGAAAAACTGTTTTTT
CASSLGFGVNEKLFF
>TRBJ2-7|.|.|TRBV5-4
TGTGCCAGCAGTCGCGTTCCAGGGGTCGAGCAGTACTTC
CASSRVPGVEQYF
>TRBJ1-2|.|.|TRBV5-1
TGCGCCAGCAGCTTGGGAACCGGGACACAGGACCCCTATGGCTACACCTTC
CASSLGTGTQDPYGYTF
>TRBJ2-7|.|TRBD2|TRBV27
TGTGCCAGCAGTGGGGGGGGGTCCTACGAGCAGTACTTC
CASSGGGSYEQYF
>TRBJ1-2|.|.|TRBV2
TGTGCCAGCAGTGACTCCGGGATCCTTCGGGGGATCTTC
CASSDSGILRGIF
>TRBJ1-5|.|.|TRBV2
TGTGCCAGCAGTGGCGCGGGTGACCCGGGCAATCAGCCCCAGCATTTT
CASSGAGDPGNQPQHF
>TRBJ2-1|.|TRBD2|TRBV28
TGTGCCAGCCCACCGGGGGGGATCTACAATGAGCAGTTCTTC
CASPPGGIYNEQFF
>TRBJ1-2|.|.|TRBV4-1
TGCGCCAGCAGCGGCCGAAAGACCTATGGCTACACCTTC
CASSGRKTYGYTF
>TRBJ2-7|.|.|TRBV27
TGTGCCAGCACCCTAAGGGCAGGGACCTACGAGCAGTACTTC
CASTLRAGTYEQYF
>TRBJ2-3|.|.|TRBV19
TGTGCCAGTAGTATTGAGCGGAGCCTCACAGATACGCAGTATTTT
CASSIERSLTDTQYF
>TRBJ1-5|.|.|TRBV28
TGTGCCACCAAAGTGGGGAGCAATCAGCCCCAGCATTTT
CATKVGSNQPQHF
>TRBJ1-4|.|.|TRBV7-9
TGTGCCAGCAGCGTATCTGAAAAACTGTTTTTT
CASSVSEKLFF
>TRBJ1-3|.|TRBD1|TRBV7-8
TGTGCCAGCAGGTCCGGGACAGGGGCTGGAAACACCATATATTTT
CASRSGTGAGNTIYF
>TRBJ2-7|.|TRBD1|TRBV27
TGTGCCAGCAGGGGACAGGGTGGACCCTACGAGCAGTACTTC
CASRGQGGPYEQYF
>TRBJ2-7|.|TRBD1|TRBV4-1
TGCGCCAGCAGCCAGACGTCGACAGGGGGAGCGTACGAGCAGTACTTC
CASSQTSTGGAYEQYF
>TRBJ2-1|.|TRBD2|TRBV19
TGTGCCAGTAGTATTAGCGGGAGCTCCTACAATGAGCAGTTCTTC
CASSISGSSYNEQFF
>TRBJ2-7|.|.|TRBV27
TGTGCCAGCAGTTTAACTGGATACGAGCAGTACTTC
CASSLTGYEQYF
>TRBJ1-2|.|.|TRBV15
TGTGCCACCAGCACTAGAGCAGGGTACGGAGGCTACACCTTC
CATSTRAGYGGYTF
>TRBJ2-7|.|TRBD1|TRBV11-3
TGTGCCAGCAGCTTAGGGACAGGGGGAGAGCAGTACTTC
CASSLGTGGEQYF